This T cell receptor beta chain was sequenced during a study of blood T cell repertoires in COVID-19. Study-wide background: COVID-19 samples, acute and convalescent, were from the United States, Italy and Spain.

Original methodology: For nucleated cells, counts were estimated from reference gene primer amplification. TCRdb keeps only in-frame clones here, not all; method: immunoSEQ multiplex PCR. V and J calls and clone size are copied from that table; D and trimming were computed from the DNA. The sample contains about 200,000 clones, around 81% of which appear only once. Unmatched junction bases numbered 8, after V lost 6 bases and J lost 9 bases. Germline CDR1 and CDR2: SGHVS and FNYEAQ. CDR3 length: 14 residues. This sequence originates from a woman in her seventies with acute or convalescent COVID-19. Sequencing was done on a sample of peripheral blood. This sequence joins TRBV7-6 and TRBJ2-7; 13 bases are shared with TRBD2. The CDR3: CASSSGLAGQPQYF. DNA for the CDR3: TGTGCCAGCAGTTCGGGACTAGCGGGGCAGCCGCAGTACTTC.